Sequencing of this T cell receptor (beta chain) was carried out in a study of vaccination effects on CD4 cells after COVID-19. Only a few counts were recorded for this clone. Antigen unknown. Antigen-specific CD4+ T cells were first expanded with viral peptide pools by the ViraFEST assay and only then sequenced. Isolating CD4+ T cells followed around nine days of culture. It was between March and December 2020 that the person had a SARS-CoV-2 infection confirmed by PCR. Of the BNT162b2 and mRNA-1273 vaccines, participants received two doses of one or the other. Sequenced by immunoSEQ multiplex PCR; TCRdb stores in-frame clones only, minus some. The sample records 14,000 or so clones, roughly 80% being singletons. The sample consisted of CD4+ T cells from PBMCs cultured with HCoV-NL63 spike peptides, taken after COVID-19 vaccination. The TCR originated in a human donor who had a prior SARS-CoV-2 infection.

CDR3 DNA: TGTGCCAGCAGGAATTACGTTGCTTTCTTT. It is translated as CASRNYVAFF. The chain carries TRBV2 and TRBJ1-1; the D is unclear. This CDR3 comprises 10 residues. Germline V gives CDR1 SNHLY, CDR2 FYNNEI. V lost 6 bases and J 11 bases, leaving 10 bases between the germline ends.